The next 29 T cell receptor beta chains were all read from a single sample in a study of T-cell memory formation after mild COVID-19. Using its own MiXCR run on the 5' RACE reads, TCRdb lists one record per CDR3 protein. The table has under 350,000 distinct CDR3 sequences, around 15% seen once. Sample: PBMCs or a T cell subset sorted from them (not recorded which). The source is a man aged 18 to 29 who had mild COVID-19 (a few samples of this study predate the infection). Cell type and time point are not known.

This clonotype was observed a handful of times. DNA for the CDR3: TGTGCCAGCAGTCCAGGGGCCTCCTACGAGCAGTACTTC. As protein: CASSPGASYEQYF. The V and J genes are TRBV6-5 and TRBJ2-7; TRBD1 is a possible D gene (6 bases). V lost 5 bases and J 0 bases, leaving 8 bases between the germline ends. Germline V CDR1 and CDR2: MNHEY, SVGAGI. The CDR3 is made up of 13 amino acids.

There are many counts of this clonotype. The genes are TRBV5-1 and TRBJ2-5; 7 bases match TRBD2. With V trimmed by 2 bases and J by 2 bases, 9 bases remained unmatched. CDR1 is SGHRS and CDR2 is YFSETQ in the germline V gene. The CDR3 is 16 amino acids. Here the CDR3 reads CASSFQGLPLQETQYF. CDR3 coding DNA: TGCGCCAGCAGCTTTCAGGGACTACCCCTACAAGAGACCCAGTACTTC.

The chain uses TRBV5-1 and TRBJ1-1; D is possibly TRBD1 (5 bases). Trimming stripped 4 bases from V and 6 bases from J, with 19 bases between. In germline, CDR1 is SGHRS, CDR2 YFSETQ. The CDR3 consists of 15 residues. Here the CDR3 reads CASSVSTEPVAEAFF. The CDR3 region has the DNA TGCGCCAGCAGCGTTTCGACAGAGCCGGTGGCTGAAGCTTTCTTT.

This rearrangement joins TRBV6-5 to TRBJ2-1; 10 positions agree with TRBD2. Per the germline V gene, CDR1 is MNHEY and CDR2 is SVGAGI. The V and J ends lost 10 bases and 8 bases, in that order; junction bases with no gene match: 2. The CDR3 covers 11 residues. The CDR3: CATSGGDEQFF. The DNA of the CDR3 is TGTGCCACGAGCGGGGGGGATGAGCAGTTCTTC.

This clonotype was observed a handful of times. The chain couples TRBV20-1 to TRBJ2-7; D gene uncertain. V was shortened by 3 bases and J by 5 bases, with 8 bases between the two germline ends. Germline V gene data show CDR1 as DFQATT and CDR2 as SNEGSKA (reference sequence). The CDR3 consists of 11 residues. DNA of the CDR3: TGCAGTGCTAGGGGGAACCACGAGCAGTACGTC. It encodes CSARGNHEQYV.

The chain uses TRBV3-1 and TRBJ1-2, with 7 bases lining up with TRBD1. The CDR3 has 16 amino acids. V was pared by 3 bases and J by 7 bases, with 14 bases of the junction left unmatched. Germline loops: CDR1 LGHDT, CDR2 YNNKEL (reference sequence). The CDR3 sequence: CASSHSGTVDGTGYTF. The CDR3 coding sequence is TGTGCCAGCAGCCATTCCGGGACAGTTGATGGAACTGGCTACACCTTC.

This clonotype has more than one count but fewer than ten. The chain combines TRBV7-2 with TRBJ1-4; tentatively, D is TRBD1 (6 bases). Trimming pared 5 bases from V and 9 bases from J, leaving 13 bases between. The CDR3 extends over 13 amino acids. CDR1 is SGHTA, CDR2 FQGNSA, per germline. The CDR3 reads CASSPSQGQKLFF. Written as DNA, the CDR3 is TGTGCCAGCAGCCCCAGTCAGGGGCAAAAACTGTTTTTT. Together with reference TRBV7-2 and TRBJ1-4, the CDR3 gives the full variable domain: GAGVSQSPSNKVTEKGKDVELRCDPISGHTALYWYRQSLGQGLEFLIYFQGNSAPDKSGLPSDRFSAERTGGSVSTLTIQRTQQEDSAVYLCASSPSQGQKLFFGSGTQLSVL.

This clonotype was seen more than once but under ten times. J is TRBJ1-2 and V is TRBV12-3 or TRBV12-4; D not certain. The V end was cut by 1 base, the J end by 6 bases, with 9 bases between. CDR3 length: 13 amino acids. The CDR3 coding sequence is TGTGCCAGCAGTTTAGACCGCCGGAATGGCTACACCTTC. Amino acids: CASSLDRRNGYTF.

This chain links TRBV5-5 with TRBJ2-5; D gene unclear. CDR1 and CDR2 (germline): SGHKS, YYEKEE (reference sequence). The CDR3 extends over 13 amino acids. V lost 4 bases, J lost 5 bases, and 12 bases lay in between. The CDR3 region is CASSHVSEETQYF. The CDR3 region has the DNA TGTGCCAGCAGCCACGTCAGCGAGGAGACCCAGTACTTC.

V and J are TRBV4-2 and TRBJ2-1; 8 bases agree with TRBD2. V dropped 1 base and J dropped 7; count of bases not matched to a gene: 0. CDR3 length: 13 amino acids. Germline lookup yields CDR1 LGHNA and CDR2 YNFKEQ. The DNA of the CDR3 is TGTGCCAGCAGCCAAGGACTAGCGAATGAGCAGTTCTTC. Residues: CASSQGLANEQFF.

V gene TRBV10-3 combines with J gene TRBJ1-2, with D perhaps matching TRBD1 (5 bases). Germline values: CDR1 ENHRY, CDR2 SYGVKD. This CDR3 region has 15 residues. V was trimmed by 4 bases and J by 3 bases, leaving 15 bases between them. The CDR3 region has the DNA TGTGCCATCAGTGTATGGCGCCAGGGAGACTATGGCTACACCTTC. This gives the protein CAISVWRQGDYGYTF.

This clonotype was counted a few times. The V and J genes are TRBV29-1 and TRBJ2-5; D call uncertain. Germline CDR1 reads SQVTM; CDR2 reads ANQGSEA. Trimming removed 5 bases from V and 4 bases from J, with 5 bases in between. This CDR3 region has 10 residues. In nucleotides, the CDR3 is TGCAGCGTTACCCGAGAGACCCAGTACTTC. It translates to CSVTRETQYF. The entire variable domain, with the rest obtained from reference TRBV29-1 and TRBJ2-5, is as follows: SAVISQKPSRDICQRGTSLTIQCQVDSQVTMMFWYRQQPGQSLTLIATANQGSEATYESGFVIDKFPISRPNLTFSTLTVSNMSPEDSSIYLCSVTRETQYFGPGTRLLVL.

This clonotype was found a few times. The chain recombines TRBV10-3 with TRBJ2-5; 11 bases line up with TRBD2. V lost 2 bases, J lost 3 bases, and 8 bases stayed unmatched. The CDR3 consists of 17 residues. In germline, CDR1 is ENHRY, CDR2 SYGVKD. The CDR3 reads CAISEPYGSGGEETQYF. The DNA of the CDR3 is TGTGCCATCAGTGAGCCGTACGGTAGCGGGGGGGAAGAGACCCAGTACTTC.

This clonotype occurred a few times. The V gene is TRBV24-1, the J gene TRBJ2-5; D ambiguous. CDR3 length equals 14 residues. The germline gives CDR1 KGHDR, CDR2 SFDVKD. V lost 3 bases, J lost 5 bases, and 12 bases lay in between. The CDR3 region has the DNA TGTGCCACCAGTGATCCAGGTGGGTGGGAGACCCAGTACTTC. As protein: CATSDPGGWETQYF.

The J gene is TRBJ1-1, the V gene TRBV12-3 or TRBV12-4; D is unresolved. V was shortened by 5 bases and J by 5 bases, with 12 bases between the two germline ends. The CDR3 sequence is 13 residues long. The CDR3 sequence: CASSRLRRTEAFF. In nucleotides, the CDR3 is TGTGCCAGCAGTCGCTTACGGCGGACTGAAGCTTTCTTT.

This clonotype was recorded at least ten times. The V gene is TRBV5-1, the J gene TRBJ2-1; D may be TRBD1 (6 bases). Between the trimmed V and J ends, which lost 0 bases and 4 bases, there was a span of 8 bases. The CDR3 sequence is 14 residues long. Per the germline V gene, CDR1 is SGHRS and CDR2 is YFSETQ. The DNA for the CDR3 is TGCGCCAGCAGCTTGGGGGGGCCTTACAATGAGCAGTTCTTC. Its translation: CASSLGGPYNEQFF.

The genes are TRBV4-1 and TRBJ1-1; D is unresolved. Germline values: CDR1 MGHRA, CDR2 YSYEKL. V was clipped by 0 bases and J by 0 bases, with 11 bases between them. This CDR3 is 16 amino acids long. The CDR3 sequence: CASSQEGRSLNTEAFF. Here the CDR3 DNA reads TGCGCCAGCAGCCAAGAGGGGAGGAGTTTGAACACTGAAGCTTTCTTT.

This clonotype was detected a few times. The chain links TRBV30 to TRBJ2-5, with TRBD2 matching 13 bases. The CDR3 length is 16 residues. Per the germline V gene, CDR1 is GTSNPN and CDR2 is SVGIG (reference sequence). Trimming cost V 2 bases and J 6 bases; bases outside gene matches: 9. The CDR3 DNA reads TGTGCCTGGAGTCATACTAGCGGGGGGGGCTTGCAGACCCAGTACTTC. Its translation: CAWSHTSGGGLQTQYF.

This clonotype was seen a few times. The chain couples TRBV6-1 to TRBJ1-2; D is unresolved. In germline, CDR1 is MNHNS, CDR2 SASEGT. V lost 4 bases to trimming and J lost 4 bases, with 16 bases between them. CDR3 size: 15 residues. The CDR3 spells CASSVASFLSYGYTF. CDR3 in DNA: TGTGCCAGCAGTGTGGCTTCATTTCTTAGCTATGGCTACACCTTC.

This clonotype showed up just a few times. This rearrangement joins TRBV5-6 to TRBJ2-2; D may be TRBD1 or TRBD2 (7 bases each). CDR1 and CDR2 (germline): SGHDT, YYEEEE. The V end was cut by 4 bases, the J end by 5 bases, with 15 bases between. The CDR3 extends over 15 amino acids. CDR3: CASSTRGGRTGELFF. CDR3 in DNA: TGTGCCAGCAGCACCAGGGGGGGGCGTACCGGGGAGCTGTTTTTT.

This clonotype appeared a few times. The V call is TRBV12-3 or TRBV12-4, the J call TRBJ2-1, with D possibly being TRBD2 (6 bases). Deletions cut 6 bases from V and 5 bases from J, with 17 bases between. The CDR3 runs 15 residues. CDR3 region: CASSLSIWGDNEQFF. The CDR3 DNA sequence: TGTGCCAGCAGCCTATCGATCTGGGGGGACAATGAGCAGTTCTTC.

This clonotype appeared many times. The genes are TRBV7-2 and TRBJ2-1; TRBD1 matches at 8 bases. The J segment lost 7 bases and the V segment lost 1 base, leaving 9 bases of the junction unmatched. The V gene's germline CDR1 is SGHTA and CDR2 FQGNSA. This CDR3 spans 16 amino acids. The CDR3 spells CASSLGGRGQRNEQFF. Here the CDR3 DNA reads TGTGCCAGCAGCTTAGGGGGCAGGGGGCAACGGAATGAGCAGTTCTTC. Supplemented by reference TRBV7-2 and TRBJ2-1, the full variable domain reads GAGVSQSPSNKVTEKGKDVELRCDPISGHTALYWYRQSLGQGLEFLIYFQGNSAPDKSGLPSDRFSAERTGGSVSTLTIQRTQQEDSAVYLCASSLGGRGQRNEQFFGPGTRLTVL.

The chain combines TRBV9 with TRBJ2-5; D is ambiguous. The germline V gene encodes CDR1 SGDLS and CDR2 YYNGEE. Trimming pared 0 bases from V and 5 bases from J, leaving 11 bases between. The CDR3 sequence is 14 residues long. The CDR3 sequence: CASSVGSYLETQYF. DNA of the CDR3: TGTGCCAGCAGCGTAGGCTCTTACCTCGAGACCCAGTACTTC.

This clonotype was detected many times. The rearrangement uses TRBV7-6 and TRBJ1-6; D may be TRBD1 (5 bases). CDR3 length equals 17 residues. Deletions cut 1 base from V and 8 bases from J, with 18 bases between. In germline, CDR1 is SGHVS, CDR2 FNYEAQ. As DNA, the CDR3 is TGTGCCAGCAGCTTAGGCTCCGGGGCAGGGAAGGATTCACCCCTCCACTTT. As protein: CASSLGSGAGKDSPLHF.

This clonotype was counted at least ten times. The chain has TRBV7-3 and TRBJ2-7; D unclear. V was pared by 3 bases and J by 2 bases, with 11 bases between. This CDR3 is built from 14 residues. Germline assignment: CDR1 SGHTA and CDR2 FQGTGA. For the CDR3, the DNA is TGTGCCAGCAGCTTGTACGCTAGGCCCTACGAGCAGTACTTC. This translates into CASSLYARPYEQYF.

Here the CDR3 reads CSGRHLTGELFF. The DNA of the CDR3 is TGCAGTGGAAGACATCTAACCGGGGAGCTGTTTTTT. V gene TRBV20-1 combines with J gene TRBJ2-2; D gene unclear. V shed 7 bases and J shed 5 bases, with 11 bases lying between them. The CDR3 loop spans 12 amino acids. Germline V gene lookup returns CDR1 DFQATT and CDR2 SNEGSKA (reference sequence).

This clonotype was counted ten times or more. The CDR3 sequence is CASSIFDNNEQFF. The CDR3, as DNA: TGTGCCAGCAGCATATTCGACAACAATGAGCAGTTCTTC. The chain employs TRBV7-9 and TRBJ2-1; D not certain. Germline V gene data show CDR1 as SEHNR and CDR2 as FQNEAQ (reference sequence). The CDR3 spans 13 residues. V shed 5 bases and J shed 5 bases, with 10 bases lying between them. The complete variable domain, with remaining parts taken from reference TRBV7-9 and TRBJ2-1, reads DTGVSQNPRHKITKRGQNVTFRCDPISEHNRLYWYRQTLGQGPEFLTYFQNEAQLEKSRLLSDRFSAERPKGSFSTLEIQRTEQGDSAMYLCASSIFDNNEQFFGPGTRLTVL.

The chain is built from TRBV5-1 and TRBJ1-5, with D unclear. CDR3 length: 14 residues. Germline assignment: CDR1 SGHRS and CDR2 YFSETQ. Trimming removed 1 base from V and 3 bases from J, with 8 bases in between. CDR3 coding DNA: TGCGCCAGCAGCTTGTACGGTGACAATCAGCCCCAGCATTTT. Protein sequence: CASSLYGDNQPQHF.

The chain uses TRBV7-9 and TRBJ2-5; D may be TRBD2 (7 bases). CDR3 size: 15 residues. CDR1 is SEHNR, CDR2 FQNEAQ, per germline (reference sequence). V shed 4 bases and J shed 5 bases, with 17 bases lying between them. The CDR3, as DNA: TGTGCCAGCAGCTCTCGAGGGGGGGCGGATGAGACCCAGTACTTC. It encodes CASSSRGGADETQYF.